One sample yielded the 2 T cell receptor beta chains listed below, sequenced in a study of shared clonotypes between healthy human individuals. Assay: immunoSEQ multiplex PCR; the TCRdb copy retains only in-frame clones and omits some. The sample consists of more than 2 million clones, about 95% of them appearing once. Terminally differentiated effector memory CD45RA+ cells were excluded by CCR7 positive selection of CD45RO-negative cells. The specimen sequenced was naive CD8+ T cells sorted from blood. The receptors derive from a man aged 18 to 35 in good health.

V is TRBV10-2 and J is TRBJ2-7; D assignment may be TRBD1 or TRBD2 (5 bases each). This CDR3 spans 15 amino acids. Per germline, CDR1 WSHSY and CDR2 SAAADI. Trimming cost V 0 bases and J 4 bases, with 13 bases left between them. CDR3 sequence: CASSESAGTPYEQYF. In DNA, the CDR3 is TGCGCCAGCAGTGAGTCGGCAGGGACCCCTTACGAGCAGTACTTC.

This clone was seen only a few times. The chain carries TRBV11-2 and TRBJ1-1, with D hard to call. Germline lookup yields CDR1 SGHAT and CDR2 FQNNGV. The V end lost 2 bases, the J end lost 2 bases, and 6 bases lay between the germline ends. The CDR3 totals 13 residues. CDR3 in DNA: TGTGCCAGCAGCTTAACGGCTAACACTGAAGCTTTCTTT. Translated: CASSLTANTEAFF.